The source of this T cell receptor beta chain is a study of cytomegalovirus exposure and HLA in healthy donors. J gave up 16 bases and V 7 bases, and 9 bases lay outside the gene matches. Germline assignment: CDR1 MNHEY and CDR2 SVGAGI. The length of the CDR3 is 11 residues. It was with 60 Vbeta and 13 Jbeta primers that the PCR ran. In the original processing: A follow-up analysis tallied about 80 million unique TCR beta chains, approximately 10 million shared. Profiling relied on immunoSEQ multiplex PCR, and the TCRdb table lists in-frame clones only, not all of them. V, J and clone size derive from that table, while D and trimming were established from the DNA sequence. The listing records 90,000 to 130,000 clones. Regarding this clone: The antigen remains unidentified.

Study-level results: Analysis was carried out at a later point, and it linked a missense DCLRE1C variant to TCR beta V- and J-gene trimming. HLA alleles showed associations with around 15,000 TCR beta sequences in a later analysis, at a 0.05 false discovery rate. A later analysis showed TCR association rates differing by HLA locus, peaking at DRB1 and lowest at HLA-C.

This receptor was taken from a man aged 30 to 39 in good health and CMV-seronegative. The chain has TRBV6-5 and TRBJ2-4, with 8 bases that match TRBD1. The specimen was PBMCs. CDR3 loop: CASTSPGQGYF. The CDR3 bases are TGTGCCAGCACCTCCCCCGGACAGGGCTACTTC.